The sequence of this T cell receptor beta chain was determined in a study of beta chain features in type 1 diabetes. Findings of the study overall: Shorter TCRB CDR3s, moderately but significantly so, were found in Type 1 diabetes patients in all four CD4+ subsets.

Sequencing targeted expressed TCRB transcripts, as all isolated RNA had been reverse transcribed. Measured with immunoSEQ multiplex PCR; TCRdb has only the in-frame clones, and not every one. The table includes under 400,000 clones, roughly an eighth detected once. This clone has only a few counts. Its antigen is currently unknown. The clonotype comes from a woman aged 18-35 years with type 1 diabetes. The sequencing sample was made of naive CD4+ T cells from blood.

The CDR3 DNA follows: TGTGCCAGCAGTTTACAGGGACTTGCTGAGGCCCAGTACTTC. It is translated as CASSLQGLAEAQYF. The chain uses TRBV28 and TRBJ2-5; tentative D call: TRBD2 (6 bases). Germline lookup yields CDR1 MDHEN and CDR2 SYDVKM. V lost 2 bases and J 9 bases, leaving 16 bases between the germline ends. CDR3 length: 14 amino acids.